The clone carrying this T cell receptor beta chain was detected a few times. The V gene lost 2 bases and the J gene lost 1 base, with 18 bases spanning the gap. Germline V lookup: CDR1 SGHRS, CDR2 YFSETQ. The CDR3 consists of 17 residues. Measured with immunoSEQ multiplex PCR; TCRdb has only the in-frame clones, and not every one. This sample has roughly 430,000 clones, with 88% found just once. This entry comes from a study of blood T cell repertoires in COVID-19. Material for sequencing was PBMCs or T cells enriched from blood (not recorded which). This sequence joins TRBV5-1 and TRBJ1-1; D uncertain. The receptor comes from a woman in her thirties or forties with acute COVID-19. This chain's CDR3 is CASSFVVGKTWNTEAFF. In DNA form, the CDR3 reads TGCGCCAGCAGCTTTGTAGTCGGAAAGACATGGAACACTGAAGCTTTCTTT.